The T cell receptor beta chain under discussion was sequenced for a study of cytomegalovirus exposure and HLA in healthy donors. Overall study context: An earlier analysis identified fewer than 130 million unique TCR beta sequences in some 170 million T cells. Drawn from HLA-typed donors, around 85 million unique TCRs were held in an early data release.

Study results and caveats: Later analysis reportedly placed an Asian-associated ancestry cluster below the roughly 680-donor mean in N-insertions.

The PCR contained 60 Vbeta and 13 Jbeta primers. The assay was immunoSEQ multiplex PCR, and TCRdb's table has in-frame clones only and misses some. The data hold around 150,000 clones, with about 81% observed a single time. Remarks on this clone: Its antigen is still unknown.

J was trimmed by 4 bases and V by 7 bases; bases with no gene match: 12. This CDR3 region has 15 residues. Looked up from germline, CDR1 is ENHRY and CDR2 is SYGVKD. The sequence came from a woman younger than 30 in good health and CMV-seronegative. The sample taken for sequencing was PBMCs. The chain recombines TRBV10-3 with TRBJ2-7; 8 bases map to TRBD2. The CDR3 spells CAINSGRLGSYEQYF. The CDR3 DNA follows: TGTGCCATCAACAGCGGGAGATTAGGCTCGTACGAGCAGTACTTC.